This entry lists 17 T cell receptor beta chains sequenced from one sample in a study of beta chain features in type 1 diabetes. Broader study findings: Shorter TCRB CDR3s, moderately but significantly so, were found in Type 1 diabetes patients in all four CD4+ subsets.

The whole isolated RNA underwent reverse transcription, so sequencing captured expressed TCRB transcripts. Repertoires were generated with immunoSEQ multiplex PCR, while TCRdb's copy carries only in-frame clones and drops some. Among approximately 120,000 clones listed, around 15% were seen once. These receptors lack a known antigen. Sample: central memory CD4+ T cells from blood. Receptor source: a man aged 18 to 35 with type 1 diabetes.

This clone occurred a few times. The CDR3 bases are TGTGCCAGCAGGCAGGACAAGGCGGGGTGGGATACGCAGTATTTT. It specifies CASRQDKAGWDTQYF. The rearrangement uses TRBV6-5 and TRBJ2-3; weak D call: TRBD2 (6 bases). The V gene lost 6 bases and the J gene lost 6 bases, with 19 bases spanning the gap. From germline, CDR1 is MNHEY and CDR2 SVGAGI. This CDR3 region has 15 residues.

Concerning this clone itself: The sample carries other DNA sequences with the same CDR3. This chain joins TRBV30 and TRBJ1-5; TRBD1 might be the D (5 bases). V lost 2 bases and J 7 bases, leaving 18 bases between the germline ends. The length of the CDR3 is 15 residues. Per the germline V gene, CDR1 is GTSNPN and CDR2 is SVGIG (reference sequence). CDR3 in DNA: TGTGCCTGGAGTCGGAGCAGGGAGCGTGGGCAGCCCCAGCATTTT. It is translated as CAWSRSRERGQPQHF.

This chain joins TRBV14 and TRBJ2-3, with unresolved D. The CDR3 runs to 15 residues. V was shortened by 1 base and J by 1 base, with 9 bases between the two germline ends. CDR1 is SGHDN, CDR2 FVKESK, per germline. The CDR3 DNA sequence: TGTGCCAGCAGCCAAGCGATTAGGGGCACAGATACGCAGTATTTT. It specifies CASSQAIRGTDTQYF.

The V call is TRBV2, the J call TRBJ2-3; 8 bases fit TRBD2. From germline, CDR1 is SNHLY and CDR2 FYNNEI. CDR3 length: 14 residues. The V segment lost 8 bases and the J segment 9 bases; nucleotides outside the gene matches: 13. The CDR3 reads CASARESGRGTQYF. The DNA of the CDR3 is TGTGCCAGCGCACGAGAGAGCGGGAGAGGAACGCAGTATTTT.

In this sample, this clone turned up many times. The DNA of the CDR3 is TGTGCCAGCAGCTTAGGGCTAGCGGGAGCGGCAGATACGCAGTATTTT. Protein sequence: CASSLGLAGAADTQYF. This chain connects TRBV11-3 to TRBJ2-3; the match to TRBD2 covers 10 bases. CDR1 is SGHNT, CDR2 YENEEA, per germline. The junction had 5 bases not matched to a gene; V was cut back by 1 base and J by 4 bases. The CDR3 length is 16 residues.

This clone was picked up a small number of times. The chain couples TRBV6-6 to TRBJ2-7; D gene unclear. CDR1 and CDR2 from the germline V gene are MNHNY and SVGAGI (reference sequence). Trimming removed 5 bases from V and 5 bases from J, with 16 bases in between. The CDR3 is 14 residues long. Here the CDR3 reads CASSNTGQAHEQYF. CDR3 sequence (DNA): TGTGCCAGCAGTAATACCGGGCAGGCCCACGAGCAGTACTTC.

The gene calls are TRBV25-1 and TRBJ1-2, with 12 bases aligning to TRBD1. The CDR3 runs 14 residues. The V segment lost 6 bases and the J segment 7 bases; nucleotides outside the gene matches: 6. Per germline, CDR1 MGHDK and CDR2 SYGVNS. The CDR3 region has the DNA TGTGCCAGCAGGCCGGGACAGGGGGCTGGTGGCTACACCTTC. It is translated as CASRPGQGAGGYTF.

This clone has just a few counts. The chain couples TRBV2 to TRBJ2-1; 12 bases line up with TRBD1. Losses at the gene ends were 7 bases for V and 7 bases for J; bases not matched to a gene: 2. Germline CDR1 SNHLY, CDR2 FYNNEI. The CDR3 runs to 13 residues. CDR3 DNA: TGTGCCAGCACGGGACAGGGGGCGAATGAGCAGTTCTTC. It codes for CASTGQGANEQFF.

This chain connects TRBV6-1 to TRBJ1-2; D gene unclear. The V gene's germline CDR1 is MNHNS and CDR2 SASEGT. The V end was cut by 3 bases, the J end by 0 bases, with 11 bases between. This CDR3 contains 15 residues. The CDR3 nucleotides read TGTGCCAGCAGTGAGGTAGGCGGCACTAACTATGGCTACACCTTC. This translates into CASSEVGGTNYGYTF.

The V call is TRBV29-1, the J call TRBJ1-2; possibly TRBD1 for D (5 bases). CDR1 is SQVTM, CDR2 ANQGSEA, per germline. With 4 bases removed from V and 0 bases from J, the gap between germline ends came to 12 bases. This CDR3 has 14 amino acids. The CDR3 DNA reads as TGCAGCGTTGCCCGGGACGGAGCTAACTATGGCTACACCTTC. Protein: CSVARDGANYGYTF.

The V call is TRBV9, the J call TRBJ2-3; the match to TRBD1 covers 7 bases. The germline V gene encodes CDR1 SGDLS and CDR2 YYNGEE. CDR3 length equals 16 residues. V gave up 2 bases and J gave up 2 bases; unmatched junction bases: 8. CDR3 in amino acids: CASSVSPTGNTDTQYF. The CDR3 DNA reads TGTGCCAGCAGCGTTTCACCGACAGGGAACACAGATACGCAGTATTTT.

This clone has ten or more counts. The V call is TRBV4-1, the J call TRBJ2-7; a weak D match, TRBD1 (5 bases). Trimming shortened V by 3 bases and J by 5 bases, and 11 bases separated the two germline ends. The CDR3 runs 13 residues. In germline, CDR1 is MGHRA, CDR2 YSYEKL. The DNA of the CDR3 is TGCGCCAGCAGCCATTCCTCAGGGAACGAGCAGTACTTC. Residues: CASSHSSGNEQYF.

This clone has only one observation. The CDR3 sequence: CASSEPHPTATTDTQYF. The CDR3 DNA reads TGTGCCAGCAGTGAACCCCACCCAACTGCAACCACAGATACGCAGTATTTT. V gene TRBV25-1 combines with J gene TRBJ2-3; D uncertain. This CDR3 region has 17 residues. Germline V gene lookup returns CDR1 MGHDK and CDR2 SYGVNS. V was cut by 2 bases and J by 2 bases, with 17 bases left in between.

This clone came up a few times. The sample contains more than one DNA sequence encoding this CDR3. The chain is built from TRBV29-1 and TRBJ2-7; D is perhaps TRBD1 (5 bases). The V end lost 4 bases, the J end lost 4 bases, and 11 bases lay between the germline ends. The CDR3 runs 12 residues. Germline assignment: CDR1 SQVTM and CDR2 ANQGSEA. The CDR3 spells CSVAAGPYEQYF. Here the CDR3 DNA reads TGCAGCGTTGCGGCAGGGCCTTACGAGCAGTACTTC.

This clone came up a few times. The V and J genes are TRBV19 and TRBJ1-2; tentatively, D is TRBD1 (5 bases). This CDR3 contains 12 residues. Germline CDR1 LNHDA, CDR2 SQIVND (reference sequence). Trimming took off 4 bases at V and 3 bases at J, with 6 bases between the two ends. Written as DNA, the CDR3 is TGTGCCAGTAGTACGGGGGACTATGGCTACACCTTC. This encodes CASSTGDYGYTF.

This clone appeared a few times. The same CDR3 can be traced to other DNA sequences in this sample. This chain links TRBV7-2 with TRBJ2-1, with 11 bases matching TRBD2. J gave up 7 bases and V 5 bases, and 10 bases lay outside the gene matches. Germline V CDR1 and CDR2: SGHTA, FQGNSA. The CDR3 totals 16 residues. The CDR3 DNA is TGTGCCAGCAGCCTAAGTAGCGGGAGGGGGCAGAATGAGCAGTTCTTC. Its protein product is CASSLSSGRGQNEQFF. Full variable domain (missing parts from reference TRBV7-2 and TRBJ2-1): GAGVSQSPSNKVTEKGKDVELRCDPISGHTALYWYRQSLGQGLEFLIYFQGNSAPDKSGLPSDRFSAERTGGSVSTLTIQRTQQEDSAVYLCASSLSSGRGQNEQFFGPGTRLTVL.

The CDR3 DNA follows: TGCGCCAGCAGCTTGGCATCAGGTGGCTACACCTTC. Residues: CASSLASGGYTF. The chain joins TRBV5-1 to TRBJ1-2; D remains ambiguous. Trimming removed 0 bases at V and 7 bases at J, with 7 bases between. The CDR3 loop spans 12 amino acids. The germline V gene has CDR1 SGHRS and CDR2 YFSETQ.